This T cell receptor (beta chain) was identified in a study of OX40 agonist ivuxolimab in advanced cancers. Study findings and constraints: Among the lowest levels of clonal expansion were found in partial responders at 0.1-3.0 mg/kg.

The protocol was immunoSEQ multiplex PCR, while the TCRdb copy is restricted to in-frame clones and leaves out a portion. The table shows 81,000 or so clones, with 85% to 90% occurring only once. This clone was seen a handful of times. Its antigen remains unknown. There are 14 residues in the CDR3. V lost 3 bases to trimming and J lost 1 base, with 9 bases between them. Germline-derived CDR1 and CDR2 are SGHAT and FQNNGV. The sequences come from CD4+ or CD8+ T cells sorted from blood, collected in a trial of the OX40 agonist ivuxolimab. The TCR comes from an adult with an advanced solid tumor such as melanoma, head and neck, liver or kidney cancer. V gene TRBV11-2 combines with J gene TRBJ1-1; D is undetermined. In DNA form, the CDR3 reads TGTGCCAGCAGCTTTCCGTTTTGGAACACTGAAGCTTTCTTT. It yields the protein CASSFPFWNTEAFF.